This TCR beta chain was sequenced during a study of T cells in localized non-small cell lung cancer. Findings and limits, study-wide: Blood T cell density predicted longer survival; adjacent-lung clonality, shorter.

The CDR3 consists of 15 residues. Per the germline V gene, CDR1 is SGHAT and CDR2 is FQNNGV. Trimming cost V 3 bases and J 4 bases, with 13 bases left between them. As for this clone: The target antigen is unknown.

Sequenced by immunoSEQ multiplex PCR; TCRdb stores in-frame clones only, minus some. The table lists fewer than 30,000 clones, approximately 84% of them singletons, with approximately 5.7% in the top ten. Sequenced material: peripheral blood mononuclear cells, taken before any cancer treatment. This chain uses TRBV11-2 with TRBJ1-5, with a tentative D call TRBD1 (6 bases). The sequence was collected from a man aged 35 to 69 with stage III lung adenocarcinoma. CDR3 DNA sequence: TGTGCCAGCAGCTTGGGACACTCAGTGAATCAGCCCCAGCATTTT. Translating gives CASSLGHSVNQPQHF.